This T cell receptor beta chain appears in the sequencing data of a study of cytomegalovirus exposure and HLA in healthy donors. Study-wide findings and caveats: A reported reduction in N-insertions relative to the roughly 710-donor mean was seen in an Asian-associated ancestry cluster in a later analysis.

This clone was picked up a small number of times. The antigen is undetermined. The PCR ran on 60 Vbeta and 13 Jbeta primers. Method: immunoSEQ multiplex PCR; TCRdb's copy keeps in-frame clones and lacks some. The sample has tens of thousands of clones, 74% seen once. V lost 1 base and J 7 bases, leaving 7 bases between the germline ends. This CDR3 has 11 residues. CDR1 SQVTM and CDR2 ANQGSEA come from the germline V gene. The sequence was collected from a human donor in good health. Sequencing was carried out using PBMCs. V usage is TRBV29-1 and J usage is TRBJ1-2; D is uncertain. Here the CDR3 DNA reads TGCAGCGTTGAAGGGCAGGCTGGCTACACCTTC. It yields the protein CSVEGQAGYTF.